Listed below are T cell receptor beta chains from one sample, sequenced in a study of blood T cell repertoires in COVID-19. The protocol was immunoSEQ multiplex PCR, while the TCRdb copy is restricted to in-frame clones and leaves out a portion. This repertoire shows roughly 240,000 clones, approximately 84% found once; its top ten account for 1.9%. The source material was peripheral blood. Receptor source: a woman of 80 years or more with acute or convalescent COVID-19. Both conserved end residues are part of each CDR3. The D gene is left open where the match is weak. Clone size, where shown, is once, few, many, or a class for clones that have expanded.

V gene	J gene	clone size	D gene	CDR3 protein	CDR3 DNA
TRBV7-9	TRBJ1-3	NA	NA	CASGRGGNTIYF	TGTGCCAGCGGCAGGGGAGGTAACACCATATATTTT
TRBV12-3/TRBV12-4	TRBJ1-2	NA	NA	CASSLLTGYGYTF	TGTGCCAGCAGTTTATTGACAGGTTATGGCTACACCTTC
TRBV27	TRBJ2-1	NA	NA	CASSKTSSYNEQFF	TGTGCCAGCAGCAAGACTAGCTCCTACAATGAGCAGTTCTTC
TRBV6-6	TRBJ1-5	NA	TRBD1	CASSDQGAGSGNQPQHF	TGTGCCAGCAGCGATCAGGGGGCAGGTTCGGGCAATCAGCCCCAGCATTTT
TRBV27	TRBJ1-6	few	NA	CATRADSLRSSSYNSPLHF	TGTGCCACGCGTGCGGACAGTCTACGTTCGAGCTCCTATAATTCACCCCTCCACTTT
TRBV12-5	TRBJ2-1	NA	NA	CASGLVQQGEQFF	TGTGCTAGTGGTTTGGTACAACAGGGTGAGCAGTTCTTC
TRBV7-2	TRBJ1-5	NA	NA	CASSLSPGPPGGPQHF	TGTGCCAGCAGCTTAAGCCCCGGGCCCCCGGGGGGGCCCCAGCATTTT
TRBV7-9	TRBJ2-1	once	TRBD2	CASSPSGREAYNEQFF	TGTGCCAGCAGCCCCTCGGGGAGGGAGGCGTACAATGAGCAGTTCTTC
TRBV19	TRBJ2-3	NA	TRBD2	CASSPRGRGGTDTQYF	TGTGCCAGTAGTCCTCGCGGGAGGGGGGGCACAGATACGCAGTATTTT
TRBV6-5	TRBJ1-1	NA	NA	CASRNLQLFSTEAFF	TGTGCCAGCCGAAACCTACAGCTATTCAGCACTGAAGCTTTCTTT
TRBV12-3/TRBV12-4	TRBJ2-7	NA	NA	CASSNAAREQYF	TGTGCCAGCAGTAACGCGGCGAGAGAGCAGTACTTC
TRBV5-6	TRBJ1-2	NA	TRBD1	CASSPGTGGGYGYTF	TGTGCCAGCAGTCCAGGGACAGGGGGCGGCTATGGCTACACCTTC
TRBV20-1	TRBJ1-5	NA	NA	CSASIPNQPQHF	TGCAGTGCTAGTATCCCAAATCAGCCCCAGCATTTT
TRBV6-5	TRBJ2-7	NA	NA	CASYSSPAVSYEQYF	TGTGCCAGCTACAGCTCCCCAGCTGTCTCCTACGAGCAGTACTTC
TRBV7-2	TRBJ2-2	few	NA	CASSRGAWGSGELFF	TGTGCCAGCAGCCGGGGGGCATGGGGGTCCGGGGAGCTGTTTTTT
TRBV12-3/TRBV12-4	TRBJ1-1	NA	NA	CASSFSLNTEAFF	TGTGCCAGCAGTTTTAGTCTGAACACTGAAGCTTTCTTT
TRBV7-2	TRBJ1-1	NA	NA	CASSEQGKVVVTEAFF	TGTGCCAGCAGCGAACAGGGTAAGGTCGTTGTCACTGAAGCTTTCTTT
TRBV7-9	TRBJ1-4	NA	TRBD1	CASSPGQGNEKLFF	TGTGCCAGCAGCCCGGGACAGGGCAACGAAAAACTGTTTTTT
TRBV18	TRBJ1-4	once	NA	CASSLGQNEKLFF	TGTGCCAGCTCACTGGGACAAAATGAAAAACTGTTTTTT
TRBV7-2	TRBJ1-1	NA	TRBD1	CASSGRGMNTEAFF	TGTGCCAGCAGCGGCAGGGGGATGAACACTGAAGCTTTCTTT
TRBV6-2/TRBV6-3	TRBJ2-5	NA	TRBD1	CASSYGQGLETQYF	TGTGCCAGCAGTTACGGACAGGGCTTAGAGACCCAGTACTTC
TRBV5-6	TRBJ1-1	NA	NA	CASSLWGGAVNTEAFF	TGTGCCAGCAGCTTGTGGGGGGGCGCGGTGAACACTGAAGCTTTCTTT
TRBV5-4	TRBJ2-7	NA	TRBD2	CASNQAGVNEQYF	TGTGCCAGCAACCAAGCGGGGGTGAACGAGCAGTACTTC
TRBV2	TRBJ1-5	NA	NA	CASRRDRDHTSGNRHF	TGTGCCAGCAGAAGAGACCGGGATCACACCTCCGGTAATCGGCATTTT
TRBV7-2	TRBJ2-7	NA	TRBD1	CASSLERPGQGSYEQYF	TGTGCCAGCAGCTTAGAGAGGCCGGGACAGGGCTCCTACGAGCAGTACTTC
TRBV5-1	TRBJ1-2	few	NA	CASSPTANYGYTF	TGCGCCAGCAGCCCGACAGCAAACTATGGCTACACCTTC
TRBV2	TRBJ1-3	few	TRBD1	CASSDQGADGNTIYF	TGTGCCAGCAGTGACCAGGGGGCAGATGGAAACACCATATATTTT